This T cell receptor (beta chain) was obtained from a study of T cells in Graves' hyperthyroidism and ophthalmopathy. This CDR3 is built from 12 residues. Trimming removed 2 bases at V and 5 bases at J, with 6 bases between. Per germline, CDR1 SGHDT and CDR2 YYEEEE. The source material, RNA transcripts, was used to amplify TCR beta CDR3 regions. The HTBI primer set served for first-round RT-PCR of the TCR CDR3. TCRdb used MiXCR to reprocess the multiplex PCR reads, holding one entry per CDR3 protein. The sample has 350,000 to 450,000 distinct CDR3 sequences, approximately 18% seen once. This receptor was identified in a woman in her twenties or thirties with Graves' hyperthyroidism that later progressed to Graves' ophthalmopathy. The V and J genes are TRBV5-6 and TRBJ2-3, with unresolved D. The specimen sequenced was blood. CDR3 in amino acids: CASSFNEDTQYF. The CDR3 nucleotides are TGTGCCAGCAGCTTTAATGAAGATACGCAGTATTTT.